Listed below are T cell receptor beta chains from one sample, sequenced in a study of T cell responses to AZD1222 COVID-19 vaccine. Repertoires were generated with immunoSEQ multiplex PCR, while TCRdb's copy carries only in-frame clones and drops some. Found here are about 150,000 clones, about 85% of them singletons; the top ten hold around 3%. The sample was peripheral blood, taken on day 0 of AZD1222 vaccination. The receptors here all came from an adult in good health. CDR3s include the opening cysteine and the closing phenylalanine or tryptophan. D genes are given only for firm matches. Size tells how often a clone was seen (once, few, many) or the class of an expanded clone, and some rows leave it out.

>17|NA|NA|TRBV28|TRBJ1-5
TGTGCCAGCAGTTTTGGTGTGCTCGAGTTGCAGGATCAGCCCCAGCATTTT
CASSFGVLELQDQPQHF
>14|NA|NA|TRBV6-5|TRBJ2-3
TGTGCCAGCATCTGGGGGGCCGGCACAGATACGCAGTATTTT
CASIWGAGTDTQYF
>18|NA|TRBD1|TRBV6-2/TRBV6-3|TRBJ1-2
TGTGCCAGCAGTTACCGGATTGGGGACAGTTCGATTAACTATGGCTACACCTTC
CASSYRIGDSSINYGYTF
>14|NA|TRBD1|TRBV6-1|TRBJ1-2
TGTGCCAGCAGTGAAGGACAGGGGGGGTGGCGCTACACCTTC
CASSEGQGGWRYTF
>13|NA|NA|TRBV5-1|TRBJ2-5
TGCGCCAGCAGTTCGCAGTTCGGGGAGACCCAGTACTTC
CASSSQFGETQYF
>15|NA|TRBD2|TRBV3-1/TRBV3-2|TRBJ2-2
TGTGCCAGCAGCCAAGCGGGGGGGCTTCCCGGGGAGCTGTTTTTT
CASSQAGGLPGELFF
>15|NA|TRBD1|TRBV6-5|TRBJ1-4
TGTGCCAGCAGTTACGGGGGACAGGCAAATGAAAAACTGTTTTTT
CASSYGGQANEKLFF
>15|NA|TRBD1|TRBV6-1|TRBJ1-1
TGTGCCGCAGGGACAGGAGGAATTGGGGGCACTGAAGCTTTCTTT
CAAGTGGIGGTEAFF
>15|NA|NA|TRBV6-5|TRBJ1-4
TGTGCCAGCAGACCGGCGGAGGGTAATTTGGAAAAACTGTTTTTT
CASRPAEGNLEKLFF
>14|NA|TRBD1|TRBV6-2/TRBV6-3|TRBJ1-5
TGTGCCAGCAGTTACGGACAGGGGTTTCAGCCCCAGCATTTT
CASSYGQGFQPQHF
>13|few|NA|TRBV12-3/TRBV12-4|TRBJ1-1
TGTGCCAGCAGTTTCGCAGGGAACACTGAAGCTTTCTTT
CASSFAGNTEAFF
>15|NA|TRBD2|TRBV7-2|TRBJ2-1
TGTGCCAGCAGCATCCGCCGGGGGGAATACAATGAGCAGTTCTTC
CASSIRRGEYNEQFF
>14|NA|NA|TRBV5-6|TRBJ2-2
TGTGCCAGCAGCTTGGGGATGGCCACCGGGGAGCTGTTTTTT
CASSLGMATGELFF
>16|once|TRBD2|TRBV7-9|TRBJ2-1
TGTGCCAGCAGCAACCGAGCGGGGGTGTCCTACAATGAGCAGTTCTTC
CASSNRAGVSYNEQFF
>13|NA|NA|TRBV18|TRBJ1-1
TGTGCCAGCTCACCCGGAGGGAACACTGAAGCTTTCTTT
CASSPGGNTEAFF
>18|NA|TRBD1|TRBV5-1|TRBJ2-3
TGCGCCAGCAGCTTAAAAGAGGGGGCTACACGGGTTGCAGATACGCAGTATTTT
CASSLKEGATRVADTQYF
>16|NA|TRBD1|TRBV19|TRBJ1-2
TGTGCCACCCAACCAAAGGGGGCGAAGGATAACTATGGCTACACCTTC
CATQPKGAKDNYGYTF